The 14 T cell receptor beta chains below come from one sample, sequenced in a study of OX40 agonist ivuxolimab in advanced cancers. TCRdb keeps only in-frame clones here, not all; method: immunoSEQ multiplex PCR. The table shows around 56,000 clones, with around 81% occurring only once. This specimen consisted of CD4+ or CD8+ T cells sorted from blood, obtained in a trial of the OX40 agonist ivuxolimab. These receptors all stem from an adult with an advanced solid tumor such as melanoma, head and neck, liver or kidney cancer.

This chain connects TRBV5-1 to TRBJ2-5, with D hard to call. The CDR3 loop spans 14 amino acids. From germline, CDR1 is SGHRS and CDR2 YFSETQ. Trimming took 0 bases from V and 1 from J, leaving 7 bases between them. The CDR3 coding sequence is TGCGCCAGCAGCTTGGAAGGCGCCCAAGAGACCCAGTACTTC. The encoded protein is CASSLEGAQETQYF.

This chain joins TRBV7-8 and TRBJ1-6; D is undetermined. The CDR3 covers 17 residues. The V end lost 0 bases, the J end lost 6 bases, and 15 bases lay between the germline ends. Germline V gene data show CDR1 as SGHVS and CDR2 as FQNEAQ. This chain's CDR3 is CASSLARVGIGNSPLHF. The CDR3 DNA sequence: TGTGCCAGCAGCTTAGCGCGTGTTGGGATCGGTAATTCACCCCTCCACTTT.

The J gene is TRBJ2-3, the V gene TRBV19; tentatively, D is TRBD1 (6 bases). Germline V CDR1 and CDR2: LNHDA, SQIVND (reference sequence). The V and J ends lost 6 bases and 4 bases respectively, with 14 bases between them. CDR3 length equals 14 residues. CDR3 loop: CASSLQGGADTQYF. CDR3 DNA sequence: TGTGCCAGTAGCTTACAGGGTGGGGCAGATACGCAGTATTTT.

This chain uses TRBV13 with TRBJ2-7; D ambiguous. The CDR3 runs 11 residues. Germline-derived CDR1 and CDR2 are PRHDT and FYEKMQ (reference sequence). Trimming took 4 bases from V and 2 from J, leaving 3 bases between them. Here the CDR3 DNA reads TGTGCCAGCAGCTCTGCCTACGAGCAGTACTTC. This codes for CASSSAYEQYF. Full variable domain (remainder filled in from reference TRBV13 and TRBJ2-7): AAGVIQSPRHLIKEKRETATLKCYPIPRHDTVYWYQQGPGQDPQFLISFYEKMQSDKGSIPDRFSAQQFSDYHSELNMSSLELGDSALYFCASSSAYEQYFGPGTRLTVT.

The rearrangement joins TRBV19 to TRBJ2-5; 8 nucleotides agree with TRBD2. V shed 10 bases, J shed 7 bases, and the junction held 17 bases outside the gene matches. Per germline, CDR1 LNHDA and CDR2 SQIVND (reference sequence). The CDR3 length is 15 residues. CDR3 region: CATQEVGLGVRTQYF. CDR3 nucleotides: TGTGCCACCCAAGAGGTGGGACTAGGGGTTAGGACCCAGTACTTC.

This chain uses TRBV11-1 with TRBJ2-1; 11 bases are shared with TRBD2. Germline V CDR1 and CDR2: SGHAT, FQDESV (reference sequence). V gave up 3 bases and J gave up 3 bases; unmatched junction bases: 4. The CDR3 is made up of 16 amino acids. CDR3 in amino acids: CASSFTLAGGYNEQFF. CDR3 DNA: TGTGCCAGCAGCTTTACCCTAGCGGGAGGCTACAATGAGCAGTTCTTC.

The rearrangement links TRBV27 to TRBJ2-1; D possibly corresponds to TRBD1 (5 bases). The V gene lost 2 bases and the J gene lost 7 bases, with 15 bases spanning the gap. The CDR3 is made up of 15 amino acids. CDR1 MNHEY and CDR2 SMNVEV come from the germline V gene (reference sequence). CDR3: CASSLGAIFGNEQFF. CDR3 DNA: TGTGCCAGCAGTTTAGGGGCTATCTTTGGGAATGAGCAGTTCTTC.

V is TRBV4-1 and J is TRBJ1-4; D ambiguous. CDR3 size: 15 residues. Trimming shortened V by 3 bases and J by 3 bases, and 11 bases separated the two germline ends. In germline, CDR1 is MGHRA, CDR2 YSYEKL. The DNA of the CDR3 is TGCGCCAGCAGCCACGAAGCCTGGGCTAATGAAAAACTGTTTTTT. Translated, it gives CASSHEAWANEKLFF.

With respect to this clone: An end of the junction differs from the germline gene, which may be a read error. This chain connects TRBV9 to TRBJ2-3, with TRBD1 matching over 8 bases. CDR3 length: 16 residues. The germline V gene encodes CDR1 SGDLS and CDR2 YYNGEE. CDR3 coding DNA: TGTGCCGGCAGCGCGCAGGGGGCCTCCAGCACAGATACGCAGTATTTT. Its translation is CAGSAQGASSTDTQYF.

This clone was picked up a small number of times. The V and J genes are TRBV27 and TRBJ2-2, with D maybe TRBD2 (6 bases). Germline-derived CDR1 and CDR2 are MNHEY and SMNVEV (reference sequence). V was shortened by 6 bases and J by 8 bases, with 19 bases between the two germline ends. There are 15 residues in the CDR3. The CDR3 sequence is CASRRLAVGGGELFF. The DNA for the CDR3 is TGTGCCAGCAGACGCCTGGCGGTGGGGGGTGGGGAGCTGTTTTTT.

For the CDR3, the DNA is TGTGCCAGCGGACGACAGGGGAATGGCTACACCTTC. It encodes CASGRQGNGYTF. This chain connects TRBV6-6 to TRBJ1-2; TRBD1 matches at 8 bases. There are 12 residues in the CDR3. J lost 6 bases, V lost 8 bases, and 5 bases had no gene match. CDR1 MNHNY and CDR2 SVGAGI come from the germline V gene (reference sequence).

The rearrangement joins TRBV7-9 to TRBJ1-1, with D possibly being TRBD1 (5 bases). CDR1 SEHNR and CDR2 FQNEAQ come from the germline V gene (reference sequence). The CDR3 covers 13 residues. V was trimmed by 7 bases and J by 4 bases, leaving 13 bases between them. CDR3 residues: CASTPDGGTEAFF. The CDR3 DNA reads as TGTGCCAGCACCCCCGATGGGGGCACTGAAGCTTTCTTT.

The chain's CDR3 is CASRLAGYTTRELFF. CDR3 DNA: TGTGCAAGTCGCTTAGCGGGTTACACCACCAGGGAGCTGTTTTTT. V is TRBV12-2 and J is TRBJ2-2. TRBV12-2 counts as a pseudogene. The CDR3 contains 15 residues.

V and J are TRBV6-5 and TRBJ1-1, with a possible D match to TRBD1 (6 bases). This CDR3 comprises 11 residues. V lost 6 bases to trimming and J lost 9 bases, with 11 bases between them. Germline V CDR1 and CDR2: MNHEY, SVGAGI. The CDR3 region is CASSRDRKAFF. Written as DNA, the CDR3 is TGTGCCAGCAGCCGCGACAGGAAAGCTTTCTTT.